The present entry profiles one T cell receptor beta chain with its context. Its antigen is currently unknown. There were only Caucasian adults among the donors, and all lived in Nashville, Tennessee. CDR3 size: 13 residues. V was trimmed by 4 bases and J by 2 bases, leaving 7 bases between them. CDR1 SNHLY and CDR2 FYNNEI come from the germline V gene. Samples underwent the assay at deep level. Sorted-subset replicate PCRs used 150 to 200 ng DNA, some 33,000 T cell genomes. Clones were sequenced by immunoSEQ multiplex PCR, and TCRdb holds only the in-frame ones, with some missing. The sample holds hundreds of thousands of clones; less than 98% are singletons and the top ten take 0.045% to 0.06%. The data are from a study of shared clonotypes between healthy human individuals. The study's findings and limits: Generation of non-shared clonotypes was less probable than generation of clonotypes shared by all four donors.

J is TRBJ2-3 and V is TRBV2; D is ambiguous. The material sequenced was naive CD4+ T cells sorted from blood. This sample's subset: CD45RA+ positively selected. This TCR came from a woman aged 30 to 39 in good health. CDR3 sequence reads: CASSVGITDTQYF. The CDR3 region has the DNA TGTGCCAGCAGTGTGGGGATCACAGATACGCAGTATTTT.